The 3 T cell receptor beta chains presented below share a single source sample, sequenced in a study of cytomegalovirus exposure and HLA in healthy donors. PCR was performed using 60 Vbeta and 13 Jbeta primers. Produced via immunoSEQ multiplex PCR; TCRdb's table is partial and in-frame only. The data hold under 150,000 clones, with around 75% observed a single time. Sequencing was carried out using PBMCs. The receptors derive from a female donor in good health and CMV-seronegative.

The chain is built from TRBV30 and TRBJ1-3, with D maybe TRBD1 (5 bases). Per the germline V gene, CDR1 is GTSNPN and CDR2 is SVGIG (reference sequence). The CDR3 is 14 amino acids. The V gene lost 1 base and the J gene lost 4 bases, with 11 bases spanning the gap. The CDR3 reads CAWSGGRGGNTIYF. The DNA of the CDR3 is TGTGCCTGGAGTGGGGGTCGGGGGGGAAACACCATATATTTT. Drawing the rest from reference TRBV30 and TRBJ1-3, the complete variable domain is SQTIHQWPATLVQPVGSPLSLECTVEGTSNPNLYWYRQAAGRGLQLLFYSVGIGQISSEVPQNLSASRPQDRQFILSSKKLLLSDSGFYLCAWSGGRGGNTIYFGEGSWLTVV.

The chain carries TRBV9 and TRBJ2-7, with a tentative D call TRBD2 (5 bases). Trimming shortened V by 4 bases and J by 0 bases, and 17 bases separated the two germline ends. The germline gives CDR1 SGDLS, CDR2 YYNGEE. The CDR3 sequence is 16 residues long. The CDR3 nucleotides read TGTGCCAGCAGCCCCCGGGAAGGTGAGAGCTCCTACGAGCAGTACTTC. Its protein product is CASSPREGESSYEQYF.

This chain links TRBV18 with TRBJ1-1, with D perhaps TRBD1 (5 bases). The CDR3 is made up of 14 amino acids. Per germline, CDR1 KGHSH and CDR2 LQKENI. V lost 2 bases to trimming and J lost 5 bases, with 12 bases between them. CDR3 sequence (DNA): TGTGCCAGCTCACCAGGGGGGGGAGGGACTGAAGCTTTCTTT. This encodes CASSPGGGGTEAFF.